Listed below are T cell receptor beta chains from one sample, sequenced in a study of T cell responses to AZD1222 COVID-19 vaccine. Data came from immunoSEQ multiplex PCR; TCRdb stores just in-frame clones and leaves some out. The table records tens of thousands of clones, roughly 88% of them present only once. The input for sequencing was peripheral blood, taken 28 days after the second AZD1222 dose. These receptor sequences come from an adult who received the AZD1222 COVID-19 vaccine. Both conserved end residues are part of each CDR3. Each record gives: J gene, V gene, D gene, clone size, CDR3 DNA, CDR3 protein. D genes are given only for firm matches. Part of the rows lack a size; the others show once, few, many or a class for expanded clones.

TRBJ2-6 | TRBV6-5 | - | - | TGTGCCAGCAGTATATTTGCTGGGGCCAACGTCCTGACTTTC | CASSIFAGANVLTF
TRBJ1-5 | TRBV9 | - | - | TGTGCCAGCAGCATCACGGACAGACCAAATCAGCCCCAGCATTTT | CASSITDRPNQPQHF
TRBJ1-2 | TRBV4-2 | - | - | TGTGCCAGCAGCCAAGATACCCCGGACAGCTATGGCTACACCTTC | CASSQDTPDSYGYTF
TRBJ1-5 | TRBV6-5 | - | - | TGTGCCAGCAGCGATGGTAGCAATCAGCCCCAGCATTTT | CASSDGSNQPQHF
TRBJ1-5 | TRBV3-1/TRBV3-2 | - | - | TGTGCCAGCAGCCACTCAGGGGAGAGAGATCAGCCCCAGCATTTT | CASSHSGERDQPQHF
TRBJ2-1 | TRBV6-5 | - | once | TGTGCCAGCTCGAGGGGGGGGCAAGCTGAGCAGTTCTTC | CASSRGGQAEQFF
TRBJ2-4 | TRBV14 | - | - | TGTGCCAGCAGCCAAGTAGCTGGCAAAAACATTCAGTACTTC | CASSQVAGKNIQYF
TRBJ2-1 | TRBV27 | - | - | TGTGCCAGCAGTCCTCCCCTGGGTGAGCAGTTCTTC | CASSPPLGEQFF
TRBJ2-1 | TRBV12-5 | TRBD2 | - | TGTGCTAGTGGCCGCAGCGGGGGGCTTTACAATGAGCAGTTCTTC | CASGRSGGLYNEQFF
TRBJ1-2 | TRBV12-3/TRBV12-4 | - | - | TGTGCCAGCAGGGTGGGAGACGATGGCTACACCTTC | CASRVGDDGYTF
TRBJ1-1 | TRBV6-5 | - | - | TGTGCCAGCAGTTACGAGTCTCAGACGGCGGACACTGAAGCTTTCTTT | CASSYESQTADTEAFF
TRBJ1-4 | TRBV7-2 | - | - | TGTGCCAGCAGCTTGGGGGTTGCTAATGAAAAACTGTTTTTT | CASSLGVANEKLFF
TRBJ1-5 | TRBV7-8 | - | - | TGTGCCAGCAGCTTAGGTAGAACAGGGAATCAGCCCCAGCATTTT | CASSLGRTGNQPQHF
TRBJ1-5 | TRBV2 | - | - | TGTGCCAGCAGTCCGAGACCGGGGAGGGAATATCAGCCCCAGCATTTT | CASSPRPGREYQPQHF
TRBJ1-1 | TRBV5-1 | - | - | TGCGCCAGCAGCTTGGAGGGAAGTTGGGACACTGAAGCTTTCTTT | CASSLEGSWDTEAFF